This TCR beta chain was captured in a study of T cell responses to AZD1222 COVID-19 vaccine. General study points: Reports indicate that nearly half of spike-specific TCRs are directed at unmutated variant regions. Females made up more of the donors, who were largely white British, and clonal diversity may have come out too low. Repertoires were sampled only after the peak T cell response.

As concerns this clone: Antigen specificity is unknown.

Some clones are missing from TCRdb's copy, which holds only in-frame ones; the method was immunoSEQ multiplex PCR. Of around 70,000 clones in the sample, around 85% were seen once. Material: peripheral blood, obtained on day 0 of AZD1222 vaccination. The sequence was collected from an adult in good health.

The CDR3 here is CASSQDLLGRYPGYTF. In nucleotides, the CDR3 is TGCGCCAGCAGCCAAGATTTGTTGGGAAGGTATCCTGGCTACACCTTC. This chain links TRBV4-1 with TRBJ1-2; D unresolved. This CDR3 spans 16 amino acids. Germline-derived CDR1 and CDR2 are MGHRA and YSYEKL. V was pared by 0 bases and J by 7 bases, with 18 bases between.